The T cell receptor (beta chain) described here comes from a study of shared clonotypes between healthy human individuals. For the study at large: For every donor, three CD4 naive, three CD4 memory, two CD8 naive and one CD8 memory plates were used.

Assay: immunoSEQ multiplex PCR; the TCRdb copy retains only in-frame clones and omits some. The sample has hundreds of thousands of clones, roughly 98% seen once. Naive CD8 populations comprised CD45RO-negative cells positively selected for CCR7, excluding terminally differentiated effector memory CD45RA+ cells. Study-level findings and limits: Naive subsets typically showed greater estimated richness than memory subsets.

About this clone: Its antigen is not identified.

The CDR3 covers 15 residues. Germline CDR1 reads LNHDA; CDR2 reads SQIVND (reference sequence). Between the trimmed V and J ends, which lost 1 base and 0 bases, there was a span of 8 bases. The V and J genes are TRBV19 and TRBJ2-3; D unresolved. The specimen sequenced was naive CD8+ T cells sorted from blood. This clonotype was sampled from a man aged 25 to 40 in good health. The CDR3 nucleotides read TGTGCCAGTAGTATAGGTTGGGGTAGCACAGATACGCAGTATTTT. This gives the protein CASSIGWGSTDTQYF.